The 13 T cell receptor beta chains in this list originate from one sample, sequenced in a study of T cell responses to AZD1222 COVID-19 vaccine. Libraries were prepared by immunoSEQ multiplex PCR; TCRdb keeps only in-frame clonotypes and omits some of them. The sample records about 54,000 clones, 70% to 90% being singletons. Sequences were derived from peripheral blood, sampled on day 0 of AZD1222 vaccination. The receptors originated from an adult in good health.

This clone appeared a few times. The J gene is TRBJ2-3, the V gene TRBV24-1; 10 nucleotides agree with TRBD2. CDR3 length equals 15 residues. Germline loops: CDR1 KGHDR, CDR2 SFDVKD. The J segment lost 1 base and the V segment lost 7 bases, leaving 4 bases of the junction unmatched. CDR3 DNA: TGTGCCACCAGCCTAGCGGGAGCTGGCACAGATACGCAGTATTTT. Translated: CATSLAGAGTDTQYF.

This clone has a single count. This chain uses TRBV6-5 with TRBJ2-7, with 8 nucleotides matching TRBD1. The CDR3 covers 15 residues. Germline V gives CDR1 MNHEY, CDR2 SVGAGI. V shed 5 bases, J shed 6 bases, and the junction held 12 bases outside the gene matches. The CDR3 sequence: CASSHQTGEASEQYF. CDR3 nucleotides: TGTGCCAGCAGTCACCAGACAGGGGAGGCTAGCGAGCAGTACTTC.

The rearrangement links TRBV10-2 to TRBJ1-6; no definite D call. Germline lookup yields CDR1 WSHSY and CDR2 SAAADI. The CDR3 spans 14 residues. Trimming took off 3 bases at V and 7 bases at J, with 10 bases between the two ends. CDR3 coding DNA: TGCGCCAGCAGTGAATCACTCCAGAATTCACCCCTCCACTTT. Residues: CASSESLQNSPLHF.

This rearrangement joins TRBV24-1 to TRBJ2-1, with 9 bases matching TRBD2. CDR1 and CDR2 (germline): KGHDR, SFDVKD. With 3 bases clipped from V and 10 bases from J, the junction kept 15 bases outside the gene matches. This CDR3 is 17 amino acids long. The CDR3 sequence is CATSDPGAGGTLEEQFF. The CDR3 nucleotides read TGTGCCACCAGTGATCCCGGAGCGGGAGGCACTCTTGAGGAGCAGTTCTTC.

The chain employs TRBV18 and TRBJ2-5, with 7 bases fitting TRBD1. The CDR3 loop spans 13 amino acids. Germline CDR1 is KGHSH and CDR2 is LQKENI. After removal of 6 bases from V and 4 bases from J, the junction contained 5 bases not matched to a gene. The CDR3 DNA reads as TGTGCCAGCTCGACAGGGACAGTAGAGACCCAGTACTTC. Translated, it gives CASSTGTVETQYF.

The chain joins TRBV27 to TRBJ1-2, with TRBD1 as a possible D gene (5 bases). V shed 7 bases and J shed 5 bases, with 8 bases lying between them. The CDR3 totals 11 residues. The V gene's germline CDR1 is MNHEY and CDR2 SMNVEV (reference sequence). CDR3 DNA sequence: TGTGCCAGCACCGGGGGGTATGGCTACACCTTC. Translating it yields CASTGGYGYTF.

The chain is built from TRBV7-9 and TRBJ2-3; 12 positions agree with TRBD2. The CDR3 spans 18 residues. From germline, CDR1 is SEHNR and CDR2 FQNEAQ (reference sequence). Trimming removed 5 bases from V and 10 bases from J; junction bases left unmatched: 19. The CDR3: CASSVGLAGPLSGRSQYF. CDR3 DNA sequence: TGTGCCAGCAGCGTCGGACTAGCGGGACCCCTCAGCGGGCGGTCGCAGTATTTT. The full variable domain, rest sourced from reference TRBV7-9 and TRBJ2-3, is DTGVSQNPRHKITKRGQNVTFRCDPISEHNRLYWYRQTLGQGPEFLTYFQNEAQLEKSRLLSDRFSAERPKGSFSTLEIQRTEQGDSAMYLCASSVGLAGPLSGRSQYFGPGTRLTVL.

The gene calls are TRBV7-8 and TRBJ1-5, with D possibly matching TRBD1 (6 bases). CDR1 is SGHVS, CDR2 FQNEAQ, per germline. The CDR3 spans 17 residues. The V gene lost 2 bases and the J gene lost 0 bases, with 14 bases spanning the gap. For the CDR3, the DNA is TGTGCCAGCAGCTTAACAGGGATGGGATATAGCAATCAGCCCCAGCATTTT. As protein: CASSLTGMGYSNQPQHF.

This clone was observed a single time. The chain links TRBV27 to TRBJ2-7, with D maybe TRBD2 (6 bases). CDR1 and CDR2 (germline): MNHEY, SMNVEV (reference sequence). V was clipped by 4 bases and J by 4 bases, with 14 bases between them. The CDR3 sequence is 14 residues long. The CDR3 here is CASSSRTTIYEQYF. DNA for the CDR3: TGTGCCAGCAGTTCCCGGACTACAATTTACGAGCAGTACTTC.

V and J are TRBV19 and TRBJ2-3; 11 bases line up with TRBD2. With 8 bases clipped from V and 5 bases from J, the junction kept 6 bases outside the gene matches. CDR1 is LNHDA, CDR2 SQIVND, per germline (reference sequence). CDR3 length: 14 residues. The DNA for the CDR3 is TGTGCCAGTTCCTCGGGACTAGCGGAAGATACGCAGTATTTT. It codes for CASSSGLAEDTQYF.

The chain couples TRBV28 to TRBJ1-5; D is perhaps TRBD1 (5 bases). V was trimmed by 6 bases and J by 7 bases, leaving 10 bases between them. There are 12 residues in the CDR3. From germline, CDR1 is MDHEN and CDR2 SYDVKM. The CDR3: CASSFPGQPQHF. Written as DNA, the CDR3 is TGTGCCAGCAGCTTCCCAGGGCAGCCCCAGCATTTT.

In DNA form, the CDR3 reads TGTGCCAGCAGCCAGACGGGGCGGGCACCGTACCAAGAGACCCAGTACTTC. Encoded protein: CASSQTGRAPYQETQYF. The chain couples TRBV3-1 (or the pseudogene TRBV3-2) to TRBJ2-5; TRBD1 or TRBD2 may be the D gene (5 bases each). The CDR3 covers 17 residues. Germline-derived CDR1 and CDR2 are LGHDT and YNNKEL (reference sequence). V was clipped by 3 bases and J by 0 bases, with 17 bases between them.

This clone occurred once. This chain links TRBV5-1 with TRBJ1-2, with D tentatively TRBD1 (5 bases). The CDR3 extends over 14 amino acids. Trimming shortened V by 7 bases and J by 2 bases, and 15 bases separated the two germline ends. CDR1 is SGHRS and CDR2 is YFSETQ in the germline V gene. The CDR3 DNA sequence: TGCGCCAGCGGATCACTGGGGGAGAACTATGGCTACACCTTC. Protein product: CASGSLGENYGYTF. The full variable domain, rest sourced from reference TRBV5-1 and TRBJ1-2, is KAGVTQTPRYLIKTRGQQVTLSCSPISGHRSVSWYQQTPGQGLQFLFEYFSETQRNKGNFPGRFSGRQFSNSRSEMNVSTLELGDSALYLCASGSLGENYGYTFGSGTRLTVV.